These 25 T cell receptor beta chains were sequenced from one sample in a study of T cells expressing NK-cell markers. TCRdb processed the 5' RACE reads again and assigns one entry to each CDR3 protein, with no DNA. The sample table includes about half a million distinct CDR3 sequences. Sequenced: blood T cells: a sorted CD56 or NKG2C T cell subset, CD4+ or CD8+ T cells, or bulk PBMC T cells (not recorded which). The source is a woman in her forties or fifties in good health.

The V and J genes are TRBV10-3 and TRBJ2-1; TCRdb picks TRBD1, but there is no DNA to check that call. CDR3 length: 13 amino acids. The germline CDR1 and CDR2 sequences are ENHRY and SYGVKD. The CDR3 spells CATEGRSLNEQFF.

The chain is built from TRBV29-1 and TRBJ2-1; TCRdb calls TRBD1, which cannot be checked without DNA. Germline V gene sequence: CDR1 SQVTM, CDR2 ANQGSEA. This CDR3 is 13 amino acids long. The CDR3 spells CSVEETGYNEQFF.

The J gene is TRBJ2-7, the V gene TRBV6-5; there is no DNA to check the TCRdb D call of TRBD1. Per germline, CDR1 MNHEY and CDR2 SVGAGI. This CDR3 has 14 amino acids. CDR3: CASWGQGSYYEQYF.

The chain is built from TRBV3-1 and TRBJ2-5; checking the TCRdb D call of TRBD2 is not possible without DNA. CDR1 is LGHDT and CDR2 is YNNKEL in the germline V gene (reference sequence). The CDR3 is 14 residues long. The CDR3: CASSQDGLSETQYF.

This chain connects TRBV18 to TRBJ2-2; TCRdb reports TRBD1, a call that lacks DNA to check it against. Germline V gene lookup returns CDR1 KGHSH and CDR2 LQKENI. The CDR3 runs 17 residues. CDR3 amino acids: CASSPQLDSWRTGELFF.

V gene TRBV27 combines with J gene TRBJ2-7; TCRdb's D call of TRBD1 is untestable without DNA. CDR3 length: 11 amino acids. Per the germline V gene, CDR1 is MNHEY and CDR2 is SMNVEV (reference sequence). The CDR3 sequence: CASKTGLEQYF.

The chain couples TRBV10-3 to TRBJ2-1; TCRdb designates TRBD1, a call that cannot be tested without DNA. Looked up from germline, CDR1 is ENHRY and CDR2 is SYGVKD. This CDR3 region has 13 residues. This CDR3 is CAISADRANEQFF.

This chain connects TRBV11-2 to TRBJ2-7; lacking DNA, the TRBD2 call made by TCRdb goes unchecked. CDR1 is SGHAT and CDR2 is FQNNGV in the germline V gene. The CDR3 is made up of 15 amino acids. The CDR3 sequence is CASSLRGLDPYEQYF. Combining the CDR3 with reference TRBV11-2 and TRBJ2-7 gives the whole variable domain EAGVAQSPRYKIIEKRQSVAFWCNPISGHATLYWYQQILGQGPKLLIQFQNNGVVDDSQLPKDRFSAERLKGVDSTLKIQPAKLEDSAVYLCASSLRGLDPYEQYFGPGTRLTVT.

CDR3 protein: CASSFIRGDEQYF. The V gene is TRBV11-1, the J gene TRBJ2-7; TCRdb reports TRBD1, a call that lacks DNA to check it against. There are 13 residues in the CDR3. CDR1 is SGHAT, CDR2 FQDESV, per germline (reference sequence).

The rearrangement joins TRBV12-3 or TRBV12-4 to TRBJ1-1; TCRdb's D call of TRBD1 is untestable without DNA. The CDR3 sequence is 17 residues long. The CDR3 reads CASRGRDSSSPGTEAFF.

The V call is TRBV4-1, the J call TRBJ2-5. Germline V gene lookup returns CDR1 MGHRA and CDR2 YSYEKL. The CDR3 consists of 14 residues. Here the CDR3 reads CASSQVSIGETQYF.

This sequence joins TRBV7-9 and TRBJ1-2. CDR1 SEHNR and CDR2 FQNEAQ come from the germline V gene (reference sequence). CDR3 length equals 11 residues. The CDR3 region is CASSLETANTF.

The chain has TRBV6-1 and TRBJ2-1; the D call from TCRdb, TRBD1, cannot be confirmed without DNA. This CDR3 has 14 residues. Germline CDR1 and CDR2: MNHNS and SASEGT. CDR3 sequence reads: CASRGGSGASEQFF.

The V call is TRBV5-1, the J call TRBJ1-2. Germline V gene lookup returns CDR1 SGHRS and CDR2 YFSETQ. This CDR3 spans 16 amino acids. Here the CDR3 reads CASSLEVSGPRTGYTF.

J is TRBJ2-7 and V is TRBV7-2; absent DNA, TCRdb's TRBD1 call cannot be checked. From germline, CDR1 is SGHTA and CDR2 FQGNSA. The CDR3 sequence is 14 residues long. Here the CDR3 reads CASSQPGPAYEQYF.

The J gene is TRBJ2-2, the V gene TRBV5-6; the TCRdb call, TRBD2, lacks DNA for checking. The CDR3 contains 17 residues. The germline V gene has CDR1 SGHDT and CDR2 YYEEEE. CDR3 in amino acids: CASTLGLAGGPTGELFF. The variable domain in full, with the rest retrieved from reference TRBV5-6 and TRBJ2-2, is DAGVTQSPTHLIKTRGQQVTLRCSPKSGHDTVSWYQQALGQGPQFIFQYYEEEERQRGNFPDRFSGHQFPNYSSELNVNALLLGDSALYLCASTLGLAGGPTGELFFGEGSRLTVL.

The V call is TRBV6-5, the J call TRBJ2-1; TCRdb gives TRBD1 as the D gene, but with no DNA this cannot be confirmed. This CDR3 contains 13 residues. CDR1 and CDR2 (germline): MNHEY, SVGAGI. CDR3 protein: CASSPRGLNEQFF.

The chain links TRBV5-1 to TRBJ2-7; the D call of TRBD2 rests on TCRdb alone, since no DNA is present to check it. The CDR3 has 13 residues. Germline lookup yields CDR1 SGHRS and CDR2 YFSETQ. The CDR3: CASSLASGYEQYF.

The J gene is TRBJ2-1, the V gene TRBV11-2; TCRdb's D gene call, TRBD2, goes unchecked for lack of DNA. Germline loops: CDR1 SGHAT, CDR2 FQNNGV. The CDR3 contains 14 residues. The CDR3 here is CASSQGLAIYEQFF. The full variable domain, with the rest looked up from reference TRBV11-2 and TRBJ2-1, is EAGVAQSPRYKIIEKRQSVAFWCNPISGHATLYWYQQILGQGPKLLIQFQNNGVVDDSQLPKDRFSAERLKGVDSTLKIQPAKLEDSAVYLCASSQGLAIYEQFFGPGTRLTVL.

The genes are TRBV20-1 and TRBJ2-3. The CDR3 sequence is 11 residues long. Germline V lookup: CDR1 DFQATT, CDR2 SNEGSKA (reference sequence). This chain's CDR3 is CSAFAADTQYF.

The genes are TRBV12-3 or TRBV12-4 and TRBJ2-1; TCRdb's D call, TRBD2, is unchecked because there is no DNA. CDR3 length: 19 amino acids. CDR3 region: CASSLGRTGRGGSYNEQFF.

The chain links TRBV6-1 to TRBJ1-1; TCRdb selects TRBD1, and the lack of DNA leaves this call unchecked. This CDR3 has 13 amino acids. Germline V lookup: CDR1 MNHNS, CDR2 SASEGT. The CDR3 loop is CASTLGGLTEAFF.

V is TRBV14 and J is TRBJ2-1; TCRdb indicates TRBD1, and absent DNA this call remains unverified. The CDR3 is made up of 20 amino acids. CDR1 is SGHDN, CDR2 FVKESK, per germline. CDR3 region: CASSLHRDRGPFRSYNEQFF.

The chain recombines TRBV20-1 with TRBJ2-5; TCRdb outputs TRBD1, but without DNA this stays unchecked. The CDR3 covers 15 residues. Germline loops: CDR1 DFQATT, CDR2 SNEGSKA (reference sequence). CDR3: CSARDRGASQETQYF.

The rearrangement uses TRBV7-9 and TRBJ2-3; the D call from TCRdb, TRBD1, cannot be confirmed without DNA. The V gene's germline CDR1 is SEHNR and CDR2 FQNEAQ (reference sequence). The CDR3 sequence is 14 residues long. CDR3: CASSPRQSTDTQYF.